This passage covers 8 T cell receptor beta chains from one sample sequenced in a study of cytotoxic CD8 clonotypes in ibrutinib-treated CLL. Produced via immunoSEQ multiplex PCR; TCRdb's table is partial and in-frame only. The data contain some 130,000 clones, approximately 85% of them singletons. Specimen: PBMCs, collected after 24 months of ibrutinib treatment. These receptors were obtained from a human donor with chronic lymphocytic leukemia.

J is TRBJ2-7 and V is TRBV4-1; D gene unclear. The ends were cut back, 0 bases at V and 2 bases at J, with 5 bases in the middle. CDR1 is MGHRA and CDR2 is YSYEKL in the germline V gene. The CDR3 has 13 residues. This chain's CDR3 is CASSQDPPYEQYF. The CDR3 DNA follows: TGCGCCAGCAGCCAAGATCCCCCCTACGAGCAGTACTTC.

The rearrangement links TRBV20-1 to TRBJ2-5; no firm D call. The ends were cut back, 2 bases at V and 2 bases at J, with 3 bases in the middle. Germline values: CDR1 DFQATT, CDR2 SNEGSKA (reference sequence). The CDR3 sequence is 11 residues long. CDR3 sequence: CSARQQETQYF. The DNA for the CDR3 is TGCAGTGCTAGACAGCAAGAGACCCAGTACTTC.

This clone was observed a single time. Written as DNA, the CDR3 is TGTGCCAGCAGCTCTAAGCGGGGGAACCGGCCCCGGAATGAAAAACTGTTTTTT. Amino acid sequence: CASSSKRGNRPRNEKLFF. The genes are TRBV5-6 and TRBJ1-4; a possible D gene is TRBD1 (5 bases). Germline V lookup: CDR1 SGHDT, CDR2 YYEEEE. The length of the CDR3 is 18 residues. V lost 3 bases, J lost 5 bases, and 23 bases lay in between.

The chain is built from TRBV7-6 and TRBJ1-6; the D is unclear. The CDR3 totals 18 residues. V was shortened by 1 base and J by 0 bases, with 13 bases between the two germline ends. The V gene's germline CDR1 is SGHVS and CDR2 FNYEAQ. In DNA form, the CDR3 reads TGTGCCAGCAGCTTAGATCCGGGGTTCGGCTCCTATAATTCACCCCTCCACTTT. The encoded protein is CASSLDPGFGSYNSPLHF. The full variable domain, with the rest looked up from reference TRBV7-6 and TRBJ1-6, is GAGVSQSPRYKVTKRGQDVALRCDPISGHVSLYWYRQALGQGPEFLTYFNYEAQQDKSGLPNDRFSAERPEGSISTLTIQRTEQRDSAMYRCASSLDPGFGSYNSPLHFGNGTRLTVT.

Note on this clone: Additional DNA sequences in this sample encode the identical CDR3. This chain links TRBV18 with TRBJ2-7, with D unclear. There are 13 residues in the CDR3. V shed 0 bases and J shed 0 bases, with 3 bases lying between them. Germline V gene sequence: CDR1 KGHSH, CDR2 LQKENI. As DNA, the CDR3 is TGTGCCAGCTCACCACCCAGCTCCTACGAGCAGTACTTC. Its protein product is CASSPPSSYEQYF.

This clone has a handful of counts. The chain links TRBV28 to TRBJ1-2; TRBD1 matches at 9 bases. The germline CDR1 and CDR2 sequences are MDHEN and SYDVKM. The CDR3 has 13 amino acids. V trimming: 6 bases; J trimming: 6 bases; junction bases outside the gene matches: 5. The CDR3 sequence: CASRQDRGDGYTF. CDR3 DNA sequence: TGTGCCAGCAGACAGGACAGGGGCGATGGCTACACCTTC.

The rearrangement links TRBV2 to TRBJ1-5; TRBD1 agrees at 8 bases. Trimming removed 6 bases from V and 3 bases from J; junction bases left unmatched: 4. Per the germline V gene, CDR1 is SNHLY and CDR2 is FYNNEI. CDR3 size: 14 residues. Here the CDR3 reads CASSPQGVNQPQHF. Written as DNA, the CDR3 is TGTGCCAGCAGCCCACAGGGGGTCAATCAGCCCCAGCATTTT.

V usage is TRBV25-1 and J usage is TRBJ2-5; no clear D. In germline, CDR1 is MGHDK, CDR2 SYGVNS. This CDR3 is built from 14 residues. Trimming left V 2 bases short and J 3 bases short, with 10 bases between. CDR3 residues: CASSEPRLKETQYF. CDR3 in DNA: TGTGCCAGCAGTGAACCCAGACTGAAAGAGACCCAGTACTTC. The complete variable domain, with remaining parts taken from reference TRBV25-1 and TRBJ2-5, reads EADIYQTPRYLVIGTGKKITLECSQTMGHDKMYWYQQDPGMELHLIHYSYGVNSTEKGDLSSESTVSRIRTEHFPLTLESARPSHTSQYLCASSEPRLKETQYFGPGTRLLVL.